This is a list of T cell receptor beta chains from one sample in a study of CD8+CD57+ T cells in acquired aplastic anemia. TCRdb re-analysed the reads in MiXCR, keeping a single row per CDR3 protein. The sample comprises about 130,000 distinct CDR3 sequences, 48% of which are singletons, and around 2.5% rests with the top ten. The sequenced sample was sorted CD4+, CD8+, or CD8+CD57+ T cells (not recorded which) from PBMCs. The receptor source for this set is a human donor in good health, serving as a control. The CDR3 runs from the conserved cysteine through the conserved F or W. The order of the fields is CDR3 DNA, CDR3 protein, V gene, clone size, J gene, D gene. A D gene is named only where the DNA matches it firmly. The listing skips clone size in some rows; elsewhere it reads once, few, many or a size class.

CDR3 DNA: TGCGCCAGCAGCACGGGGCCTCCCAACTACGAGCAGTACTTC
CDR3 protein: CASSTGPPNYEQYF
V gene: TRBV5-1
clone size: many
J gene: TRBJ2-7
D gene: .

CDR3 DNA: TGTGCCAGCGGGGACAGAATTTATGGCTACACCTTC
CDR3 protein: CASGDRIYGYTF
V gene: TRBV2
clone size: few
J gene: TRBJ1-2
D gene: TRBD1

CDR3 DNA: TGTGCCACCTTCGGATACAAGGAGACCCAGTACTTC
CDR3 protein: CATFGYKETQYF
V gene: TRBV9
clone size: .
J gene: TRBJ2-5
D gene: .

CDR3 DNA: TGTGCCAGCAGTTCCAAAGGACAGGGGAATCAGCCCCAGCATTTT
CDR3 protein: CASSSKGQGNQPQHF
V gene: TRBV12-3/TRBV12-4
clone size: few
J gene: TRBJ1-5
D gene: TRBD1

CDR3 DNA: TGTGCCAGCAGCACCGGGACAGTTTATCAGCCCCAGCATTTT
CDR3 protein: CASSTGTVYQPQHF
V gene: TRBV6-1
clone size: many
J gene: TRBJ1-5
D gene: TRBD1

CDR3 DNA: TGTGCCAGCAGCTTAGATGACAGGCTGAACACTGAAGCTTTCTTT
CDR3 protein: CASSLDDRLNTEAFF
V gene: TRBV7-2
clone size: many
J gene: TRBJ1-1
D gene: .

CDR3 DNA: TGTGCCAGCAGTCCTATGGGTATGTCTGGGGCCAACGTCCTGACTTTC
CDR3 protein: CASSPMGMSGANVLTF
V gene: TRBV2
clone size: many
J gene: TRBJ2-6
D gene: .

CDR3 DNA: TGCGCCAGCAGCTTGGGGGACACCTACGAGCAGTACTTC
CDR3 protein: CASSLGDTYEQYF
V gene: TRBV5-1
clone size: many
J gene: TRBJ2-7
D gene: .

CDR3 DNA: TGTGCCAGCAGCTCCGGGAACAGGGGGACCTACGAGCAGTACTTC
CDR3 protein: CASSSGNRGTYEQYF
V gene: TRBV5-8
clone size: .
J gene: TRBJ2-7
D gene: TRBD1

CDR3 DNA: TGTGCCAGCCCACCACCGGGGGTGAACACCGGGGAGCTGTTTTTT
CDR3 protein: CASPPPGVNTGELFF
V gene: TRBV18
clone size: few
J gene: TRBJ2-2
D gene: .

CDR3 DNA: TGCGCCAGCAGTGAGTCCGGACCGGGGAATCAGCCCCAGCATTTT
CDR3 protein: CASSESGPGNQPQHF
V gene: TRBV10-2
clone size: .
J gene: TRBJ1-5
D gene: .

CDR3 DNA: TGTGCCAGCAGTAATCGGGCTAGTCCGGGTGAAATGGGCCATGGCTACACCTTC
CDR3 protein: CASSNRASPGEMGHGYTF
V gene: TRBV12-3/TRBV12-4
clone size: few
J gene: TRBJ1-2
D gene: .

CDR3 DNA: TGTGCCACCAGTGATTTGCAACGGGATACGCAGTATTTT
CDR3 protein: CATSDLQRDTQYF
V gene: TRBV24-1
clone size: .
J gene: TRBJ2-3
D gene: .

CDR3 DNA: TGTGCCACGTCGACAGGGTACCCTTATGGCTACACCTTC
CDR3 protein: CATSTGYPYGYTF
V gene: TRBV24-1
clone size: few
J gene: TRBJ1-2
D gene: TRBD1

CDR3 DNA: TGTGCCAGCAGTTTCAGTGGACAGGGGGGGTATAGCAATCAGCCCCAGCATTTT
CDR3 protein: CASSFSGQGGYSNQPQHF
V gene: TRBV12-3/TRBV12-4
clone size: .
J gene: TRBJ1-5
D gene: TRBD1

CDR3 DNA: TGTGCCAGCATGCAGTCCATGAACACTGAAGCTTTCTTT
CDR3 protein: CASMQSMNTEAFF
V gene: TRBV12-3/TRBV12-4
clone size: .
J gene: TRBJ1-1
D gene: .

CDR3 DNA: TGTGCCTGGAGCTTCGGGGGGTCACCCCTCCACTTT
CDR3 protein: CAWSFGGSPLHF
V gene: TRBV30
clone size: many
J gene: TRBJ1-6
D gene: .

CDR3 DNA: TGTGCCAGCAGGAGACAGACGACCGGGATCTTCAACACTGAAGCTTTCTTT
CDR3 protein: CASRRQTTGIFNTEAFF
V gene: TRBV11-1
clone size: .
J gene: TRBJ1-1
D gene: .

CDR3 DNA: TGTGCCACCAGTGATGGGCATAGGGAGGGTGTATGGCAGTTCTTC
CDR3 protein: CATSDGHREGVWQFF
V gene: TRBV24-1
clone size: .
J gene: TRBJ2-1
D gene: TRBD2

CDR3 DNA: TGTGCTAGTGGTTATGCGGGGCACGAGCAGTACTTC
CDR3 protein: CASGYAGHEQYF
V gene: TRBV12-5
clone size: .
J gene: TRBJ2-7
D gene: .

CDR3 DNA: TGTGCCATCAGTGGAGGGGAAGCGAACACCGGGGAGCTGTTTTTT
CDR3 protein: CAISGGEANTGELFF
V gene: TRBV10-3
clone size: .
J gene: TRBJ2-2
D gene: .

CDR3 DNA: TGTGCCAGCAGTTCGGGACAGCGGGTCTCCTACGAGCAGTACTTC
CDR3 protein: CASSSGQRVSYEQYF
V gene: TRBV6-5
clone size: .
J gene: TRBJ2-7
D gene: .

CDR3 DNA: TGTGCCAGCAGTGCAGGGGTAGGGCAGCCCCAGCATTTT
CDR3 protein: CASSAGVGQPQHF
V gene: TRBV2
clone size: .
J gene: TRBJ1-5
D gene: .

CDR3 DNA: TGTGCCAGCAGTTATGCCCAGGGCCTTAACTATGGCTACACCTTC
CDR3 protein: CASSYAQGLNYGYTF
V gene: TRBV6-5
clone size: many
J gene: TRBJ1-2
D gene: .

CDR3 DNA: TGTGCCATCAGTGAGGCTAGCGGGGGGGCCTATGAGCAGTTCTTC
CDR3 protein: CAISEASGGAYEQFF
V gene: TRBV10-3
clone size: once
J gene: TRBJ2-1
D gene: TRBD2

CDR3 DNA: TGTGCCAGCAGGGCCCCTACCGCAGATACGCAGTATTTT
CDR3 protein: CASRAPTADTQYF
V gene: TRBV2
clone size: .
J gene: TRBJ2-3
D gene: .

CDR3 DNA: TGTGCCACCAGCGGTACCTATAGCTCCTACGAGCAGTACTTC
CDR3 protein: CATSGTYSSYEQYF
V gene: TRBV15
clone size: .
J gene: TRBJ2-7
D gene: .

CDR3 DNA: TGTGCCAGTAGTCAGGGGCGGGCAGATACGCAGTATTTT
CDR3 protein: CASSQGRADTQYF
V gene: TRBV19
clone size: .
J gene: TRBJ2-3
D gene: .

CDR3 DNA: TGCAGCGTTCTAGGCAGGGAGCCTTCCAACGAGCAGTACTTC
CDR3 protein: CSVLGREPSNEQYF
V gene: TRBV29-1
clone size: medium-sized
J gene: TRBJ2-7
D gene: .

CDR3 DNA: TGCAGCGGAGGTCTATTGGGCTACGAGCAGTACTTC
CDR3 protein: CSGGLLGYEQYF
V gene: TRBV29-1
clone size: .
J gene: TRBJ2-7
D gene: .

CDR3 DNA: TGCAGTGCCCCAGCGGGGGGGACCTACGAGCAGTACTTC
CDR3 protein: CSAPAGGTYEQYF
V gene: TRBV20-1
clone size: .
J gene: TRBJ2-7
D gene: TRBD2

CDR3 DNA: TGTGCCTGGAGTCGGCGGGGGTACAATGAGCAGTTCTTC
CDR3 protein: CAWSRRGYNEQFF
V gene: TRBV30
clone size: few
J gene: TRBJ2-1
D gene: TRBD2

CDR3 DNA: TGTGCCAGCAGTTTTGGCGGACAGGCTACTCACCACTCCTACGAGCAGTACTTC
CDR3 protein: CASSFGGQATHHSYEQYF
V gene: TRBV5-6
clone size: few
J gene: TRBJ2-7
D gene: TRBD1

CDR3 DNA: TGTGCCGGCAGCTTAGCTAAGGGACTAGCGGCGACCCAGTACTTC
CDR3 protein: CAGSLAKGLAATQYF
V gene: TRBV7-2
clone size: .
J gene: TRBJ2-5
D gene: TRBD2

CDR3 DNA: TGTGCCAGTAGTATTCGGGGGCCCACAGATACGCAGTATTTT
CDR3 protein: CASSIRGPTDTQYF
V gene: TRBV19
clone size: .
J gene: TRBJ2-3
D gene: .

CDR3 DNA: TGCGCCAGCAGTGAGTCTGGCCGATCCTACGAGCAGTACTTC
CDR3 protein: CASSESGRSYEQYF
V gene: TRBV10-1
clone size: .
J gene: TRBJ2-7
D gene: .

CDR3 DNA: TGCAGTGCTAGAGCTATCTCTGGAAACACCATATATTTT
CDR3 protein: CSARAISGNTIYF
V gene: TRBV20-1
clone size: .
J gene: TRBJ1-3
D gene: .

CDR3 DNA: TGCGCCAGCAGCAAAGAACCCTCAGGGTCTTTATATCAGCCCCAGCATTTT
CDR3 protein: CASSKEPSGSLYQPQHF
V gene: TRBV4-3
clone size: many
J gene: TRBJ1-5
D gene: .

CDR3 DNA: TGCAGCGTTTACGGTTATGATGAAAAACTGTTTTTT
CDR3 protein: CSVYGYDEKLFF
V gene: TRBV29-1
clone size: .
J gene: TRBJ1-4
D gene: .

CDR3 DNA: TGCAGTGCTCCGGCAAGGTCGGGGGGGTCCTACAATGAGCAGTTCTTC
CDR3 protein: CSAPARSGGSYNEQFF
V gene: TRBV20-1
clone size: many
J gene: TRBJ2-1
D gene: TRBD2

CDR3 DNA: TGTGCCAGCAGTGGACAGGGGCCGTCTGGGGCCAACGTCCTGACTTTC
CDR3 protein: CASSGQGPSGANVLTF
V gene: TRBV25-1
clone size: .
J gene: TRBJ2-6
D gene: TRBD1

CDR3 DNA: TGTGCCAGCAGCGCAAGACAGGGTGGTGGCTACACCTTC
CDR3 protein: CASSARQGGGYTF
V gene: TRBV7-2
clone size: .
J gene: TRBJ1-2
D gene: TRBD1

CDR3 DNA: TGTGCCAGCAGCAAAGAAGGGGGGGATACGCAGTATTTT
CDR3 protein: CASSKEGGDTQYF
V gene: TRBV7-2
clone size: few
J gene: TRBJ2-3
D gene: .

CDR3 DNA: TGCAGTGCTAGAGTAACAGGGAAGAGCTCCTATAATTCACCCCTCCACTTT
CDR3 protein: CSARVTGKSSYNSPLHF
V gene: TRBV20-1
clone size: many
J gene: TRBJ1-6
D gene: .

CDR3 DNA: TGTGCCGGCAGCTTACAGTCCGTGACAGCCTATGGCTACACCTTC
CDR3 protein: CAGSLQSVTAYGYTF
V gene: TRBV7-9
clone size: .
J gene: TRBJ1-2
D gene: .

CDR3 DNA: TGTGCCAGCAGCTTAGATTCGGCCGGGGAGCTGTTTTTT
CDR3 protein: CASSLDSAGELFF
V gene: TRBV7-6
clone size: few
J gene: TRBJ2-2
D gene: .

CDR3 DNA: TGTGCCAGTAGTGTCCAGCCGAACACTGAAGCTTTCTTT
CDR3 protein: CASSVQPNTEAFF
V gene: TRBV19
clone size: many
J gene: TRBJ1-1
D gene: .

CDR3 DNA: TGTGCCAGCAGATCCACTAACTCGGGACTAACCATATATTTT
CDR3 protein: CASRSTNSGLTIYF
V gene: TRBV7-2
clone size: once
J gene: TRBJ1-3
D gene: .